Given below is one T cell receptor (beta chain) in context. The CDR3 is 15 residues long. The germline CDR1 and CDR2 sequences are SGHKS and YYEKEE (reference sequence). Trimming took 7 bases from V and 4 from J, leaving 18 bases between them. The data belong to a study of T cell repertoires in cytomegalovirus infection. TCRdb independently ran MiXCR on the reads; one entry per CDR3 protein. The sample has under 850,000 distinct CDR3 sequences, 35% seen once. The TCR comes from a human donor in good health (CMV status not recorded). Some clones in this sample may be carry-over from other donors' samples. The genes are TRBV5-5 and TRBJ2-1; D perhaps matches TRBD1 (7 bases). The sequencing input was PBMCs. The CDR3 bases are TGTGCCAGCCAACCAGGGGGGCGCTTATACAATGAGCAGTTCTTC. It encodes CASQPGGRLYNEQFF.